The 22 T cell receptor beta chains in this list originate from one sample, sequenced in a study of cytomegalovirus exposure and HLA in healthy donors. 13 Jbeta primers and 60 Vbeta primers were used for the PCR. Profiled with immunoSEQ multiplex PCR; TCRdb holds only in-frame clones, not every one. The sample lists roughly 200,000 clones, under 85% occurring once. The sample consisted of PBMCs. These receptors were taken from a male donor in good health and CMV-seronegative.

The chain has TRBV29-1 and TRBJ1-2, with D uncertain. There are 13 residues in the CDR3. Germline CDR1 SQVTM, CDR2 ANQGSEA. Trimming pared 6 bases from V and 3 bases from J, leaving 14 bases between. In nucleotides, the CDR3 is TGCAGCGTGCAAACCCGGGAGGACTATGGCTACACCTTC. Its translation: CSVQTREDYGYTF. Looking up the rest from reference TRBV29-1 and TRBJ1-2 gives the full variable domain: SAVISQKPSRDICQRGTSLTIQCQVDSQVTMMFWYRQQPGQSLTLIATANQGSEATYESGFVIDKFPISRPNLTFSTLTVSNMSPEDSSIYLCSVQTREDYGYTFGSGTRLTVV.

This clone has a handful of counts. The same CDR3 arises from other DNA sequences in this sample as well. The chain carries TRBV6-1 and TRBJ1-5; TRBD1 aligns across 8 bases. Per the germline V gene, CDR1 is MNHNS and CDR2 is SASEGT. The V and J ends lost 3 bases and 7 bases, in that order; junction bases with no gene match: 8. The CDR3 has 15 residues. CDR3 DNA sequence: TGTGCCAGCAGTGATAGGACAGGGTTCGGACAGCCCCAGCATTTT. Its translation: CASSDRTGFGQPQHF.

This chain connects TRBV10-3 to TRBJ2-4, with D uncertain. Germline assignment: CDR1 ENHRY and CDR2 SYGVKD. V lost 0 bases to trimming and J lost 2 bases, with 5 bases between them. The CDR3 runs 14 residues. The CDR3: CAISESGTKNIQYF. CDR3 nucleotide sequence: TGTGCCATCAGTGAGTCGGGCACCAAAAACATTCAGTACTTC.

This chain connects TRBV6-5 to TRBJ1-2; 9 bases map to TRBD1. V was clipped by 5 bases and J by 8 bases; unmatched bases: 9. The germline CDR1 and CDR2 sequences are MNHEY and SVGAGI. CDR3 length: 14 residues. The chain's CDR3 is CASSARTGARGYTF. The CDR3 DNA is TGTGCCAGCAGTGCCCGGACAGGGGCGAGAGGCTACACCTTC.

This clone has only a few counts. The chain recombines TRBV2 with TRBJ2-4; D is unresolved. This CDR3 region has 16 residues. Germline lookup yields CDR1 SNHLY and CDR2 FYNNEI. V was shortened by 7 bases and J by 1 base, with 17 bases between the two germline ends. The CDR3, as DNA: TGTGCCAGCAAAGAGCTTTTGAGGAAGGCCAAAAACATTCAGTACTTC. Translated, it gives CASKELLRKAKNIQYF.

The genes are TRBV10-3 and TRBJ1-6; D gene unclear. Germline loops: CDR1 ENHRY, CDR2 SYGVKD. The CDR3 is made up of 16 amino acids. V lost 3 bases and J 0 bases, leaving 9 bases between the germline ends. The CDR3 sequence: CAISDEALSYNSPLHF. CDR3 sequence (DNA): TGTGCCATCAGTGATGAGGCCCTCTCCTATAATTCACCCCTCCACTTT.

V is TRBV14 and J is TRBJ2-7; unclear D gene. The V end was cut by 5 bases, the J end by 2 bases, with 19 bases between. The CDR3 length is 16 residues. Germline CDR1 and CDR2: SGHDN and FVKESK. The CDR3: CASSSWAALSPYEQYF. DNA of the CDR3: TGTGCCAGCAGCAGTTGGGCAGCTCTTTCCCCCTACGAGCAGTACTTC.

The rearrangement joins TRBV5-1 to TRBJ2-3; 9 nucleotides agree with TRBD1. Germline CDR1 and CDR2: SGHRS and YFSETQ. The CDR3 is 14 residues long. The junction had 3 bases not matched to a gene; V was cut back by 3 bases and J by 4 bases. DNA for the CDR3: TGCGCCAGCAGCTCACAGGGGGCGTCAGATACGCAGTATTTT. This translates into CASSSQGASDTQYF.

V usage is TRBV19 and J usage is TRBJ1-1; no definite D call. CDR1 is LNHDA and CDR2 is SQIVND in the germline V gene (reference sequence). This CDR3 comprises 13 residues. V was pared by 2 bases and J by 0 bases, with 4 bases between. The CDR3 protein is CASSILLNTEAFF. As DNA, the CDR3 is TGTGCCAGTAGTATACTACTGAACACTGAAGCTTTCTTT.

This chain links TRBV19 with TRBJ1-5, with 7 bases fitting TRBD1. The CDR3 is made up of 15 amino acids. With V trimmed by 5 bases and J by 0 bases, 4 bases remained unmatched. The germline V gene encodes CDR1 LNHDA and CDR2 SQIVND (reference sequence). The CDR3 nucleotides read TGTGCCAGTAGTTATTGGGACAGTAGCAATCAGCCCCAGCATTTT. It specifies CASSYWDSSNQPQHF.

As regards this clone: Other nucleotide sequences from this sample produce the same CDR3. The chain links TRBV30 to TRBJ1-4; D gene ambiguous. This CDR3 is 12 amino acids long. Looked up from germline, CDR1 is GTSNPN and CDR2 is SVGIG (reference sequence). The V gene lost 0 bases and the J gene lost 7 bases, with 6 bases spanning the gap. CDR3 sequence reads: CAWSVRGEKLFF. The CDR3 region has the DNA TGTGCCTGGAGTGTACGGGGTGAAAAACTGTTTTTT.

CDR3 nucleotide sequence: TGTGCCAGCAGCACCTCCGGGACTAGCGGGACCAACGAGCAGTACTTC. Its translation: CASSTSGTSGTNEQYF. V and J are TRBV9 and TRBJ2-7; 13 bases align to TRBD2. V shed 4 bases and J 5 bases; nucleotides not matched to a gene: 9. Per germline, CDR1 SGDLS and CDR2 YYNGEE. The CDR3 covers 16 residues.

For the CDR3, the DNA is TGTGCCAGCAGCTCCCGGGGAGGAGGTGGATATGGCTACACCTTC. This encodes CASSSRGGGGYGYTF. The chain carries TRBV11-2 and TRBJ1-2; D gene ambiguous. The CDR3 covers 15 residues. Germline-derived CDR1 and CDR2 are SGHAT and FQNNGV. The V end was cut by 4 bases, the J end by 5 bases, with 17 bases between.

The rearrangement links TRBV19 to TRBJ2-3; 12 bases match TRBD2. Germline CDR1 reads LNHDA; CDR2 reads SQIVND (reference sequence). The V and J ends lost 5 bases and 0 bases, in that order; junction bases with no gene match: 3. The CDR3 loop spans 16 amino acids. CDR3 in DNA: TGTGCCAGTAGTCCCGGACTAGCGGGGAGCACAGATACGCAGTATTTT. This encodes CASSPGLAGSTDTQYF. The full variable domain, its missing parts supplied by reference TRBV19 and TRBJ2-3, is DGGITQSPKYLFRKEGQNVTLSCEQNLNHDAMYWYRQDPGQGLRLIYYSQIVNDFQKGDIAEGYSVSREKKESFPLTVTSAQKNPTAFYLCASSPGLAGSTDTQYFGPGTRLTVL.

The chain is built from TRBV4-1 and TRBJ1-2; TRBD1 matches 7 bases. Germline V gene lookup returns CDR1 MGHRA and CDR2 YSYEKL. The CDR3 loop spans 13 amino acids. Trimming at V came to 4 bases and at J to 8 bases, leaving 7 bases not matched to a gene. As DNA, the CDR3 is TGCGCCAGCAGCCTGGGGACAGTGGGCGGCTACACCTTC. Protein product: CASSLGTVGGYTF.

This clone was counted a few times. The gene calls are TRBV18 and TRBJ2-1; tentative D call: TRBD1 (6 bases). Per germline, CDR1 KGHSH and CDR2 LQKENI. With 0 bases removed from V and 3 bases from J, the gap between germline ends came to 9 bases. The CDR3 consists of 15 residues. CDR3 loop: CASSPPTGVYNEQFF. The DNA for the CDR3 is TGTGCCAGCTCACCACCGACAGGAGTCTACAATGAGCAGTTCTTC.

The V gene is TRBV19, the J gene TRBJ1-5; D not resolved. This CDR3 contains 14 residues. V shed 1 base and J shed 7 bases, with 11 bases lying between them. The germline V gene encodes CDR1 LNHDA and CDR2 SQIVND (reference sequence). CDR3 bases: TGTGCCAGTAGTATAGTAGGAGGTGGGCAGCCCCAGCATTTT. As protein: CASSIVGGGQPQHF.

The V call is TRBV30, the J call TRBJ2-7; TRBD2 is a possible D gene (5 bases). The CDR3 loop spans 11 amino acids. Germline CDR1 and CDR2: GTSNPN and SVGIG (reference sequence). V was cut by 5 bases and J by 3 bases, with 8 bases left in between. The CDR3 region has the DNA TGTGCCTGGGAGGGAGACTACGAGCAGTACTTC. The encoded protein is CAWEGDYEQYF.

This chain uses TRBV19 with TRBJ1-5, with TRBD1 as a possible D gene (6 bases). Deletions cut 5 bases from V and 0 bases from J, with 8 bases between. The CDR3 runs 14 residues. Germline V gene lookup returns CDR1 LNHDA and CDR2 SQIVND (reference sequence). CDR3 amino acids: CASSQGYSNQPQHF. The CDR3 coding sequence is TGTGCCAGTAGTCAGGGGTATAGCAATCAGCCCCAGCATTTT. Filled out from reference TRBV19 and TRBJ1-5, the complete variable domain reads DGGITQSPKYLFRKEGQNVTLSCEQNLNHDAMYWYRQDPGQGLRLIYYSQIVNDFQKGDIAEGYSVSREKKESFPLTVTSAQKNPTAFYLCASSQGYSNQPQHFGDGTRLSIL.

The chain couples TRBV28 to TRBJ1-1; 8 nucleotides line up with TRBD1. The CDR3 sequence is 16 residues long. From germline, CDR1 is MDHEN and CDR2 SYDVKM. The trim removed 7 bases at V and 1 base at J, leaving 11 bases unmatched. CDR3 DNA: TGTGCCAGCACGTATTTTAGGACAGGGACGAACACTGAAGCTTTCTTT. It translates to CASTYFRTGTNTEAFF.

The rearrangement joins TRBV7-7 to TRBJ2-7; 8 bases line up with TRBD1. The CDR3 loop spans 13 amino acids. The germline V gene has CDR1 SSHAT and CDR2 FNYEAQ (reference sequence). After removal of 5 bases from V and 6 bases from J, the junction contained 6 bases not matched to a gene. As DNA, the CDR3 is TGTGCCAGCAGCAATCAACAGGGGGGCGAGCAGTACTTC. It codes for CASSNQQGGEQYF.

The chain has TRBV9 and TRBJ2-5, with D maybe TRBD2 (5 bases). CDR3 length: 14 amino acids. CDR1 is SGDLS and CDR2 is YYNGEE in the germline V gene. V lost 3 bases, J lost 5 bases, and 14 bases lay in between. In DNA form, the CDR3 reads TGTGCCAGCAGCGAAACGGGGAATGGGGAGACCCAGTACTTC. This translates into CASSETGNGETQYF.